These 9 T cell receptor beta chains originate from one sample sequenced in a study of blood T cells in healthy people across ages. Through a sample-barcoded 5' primer and a J-beta primer mix, a second PCR was run for about 6 to 11 cycles. TCRdb processed the 5' RACE reads anew with MiXCR; each CDR3 protein has one entry. The sample lists about 1.4 million distinct CDR3 sequences; roughly 59% were seen once. Input material: blood. The receptors derive from a man aged 18 to 30 in good health.

This chain joins TRBV6-5 and TRBJ2-4; 7 bases agree with TRBD1. The V segment lost 6 bases and the J segment 13 bases; nucleotides outside the gene matches: 21. This CDR3 is built from 16 residues. CDR1 is MNHEY, CDR2 SVGAGI, per germline. The CDR3 sequence is CASRPNPRQGSGEQYF. The CDR3 DNA reads TGTGCCAGCAGACCCAATCCTAGACAGGGATCTGGGGAGCAGTACTTC.

This clonotype has only a few counts. The gene calls are TRBV27 and TRBJ2-7; D perhaps matches TRBD2 (5 bases). V was pared by 5 bases and J by 2 bases, with 13 bases between. This CDR3 is 14 amino acids long. Germline loops: CDR1 MNHEY, CDR2 SMNVEV (reference sequence). The CDR3 loop is CASSIRTGAYEQYF. The CDR3 DNA is TGTGCCAGCAGTATAAGGACTGGGGCCTACGAGCAGTACTTC.

CDR3 protein: CASSQGASERLFTDTQYF. CDR3 coding DNA: TGCGCCAGCAGCCAAGGTGCGTCCGAGAGACTTTTCACAGATACGCAGTATTTT. This rearrangement joins TRBV4-1 to TRBJ2-3, with D unclear. The CDR3 contains 18 residues. V lost 1 base, J lost 2 bases, and 19 bases lay in between. Germline CDR1 MGHRA, CDR2 YSYEKL.

The chain uses TRBV20-1 and TRBJ1-2, with D possibly matching TRBD1 (6 bases). From germline, CDR1 is DFQATT and CDR2 SNEGSKA (reference sequence). V was trimmed by 5 bases and J by 0 bases, leaving 19 bases between them. This CDR3 contains 16 residues. In DNA form, the CDR3 reads TGCAGTGCTCCGGGAGGGGGTAGAAAAGCTAACTATGGCTACACCTTC. Its protein is CSAPGGGRKANYGYTF.

The chain employs TRBV10-3 and TRBJ2-1; no definite D call. The CDR3 spans 14 residues. Between the trimmed V and J ends, which lost 8 bases and 0 bases, there was a span of 11 bases. Germline V CDR1 and CDR2: ENHRY, SYGVKD. CDR3 DNA sequence: TGTGCCATCCAGGACGGAAGCTCCTACAATGAGCAGTTCTTC. Encoded protein: CAIQDGSSYNEQFF.

The chain uses TRBV7-9 and TRBJ2-7; D remains unclear. V lost 5 bases and J 7 bases, leaving 12 bases between the germline ends. The CDR3 spans 12 residues. CDR1 SEHNR and CDR2 FQNEAQ come from the germline V gene (reference sequence). The CDR3 reads CASSAILTEQYF. Written as DNA, the CDR3 is TGTGCCAGCAGCGCGATATTGACAGAGCAGTACTTC.

The chain couples TRBV7-9 to TRBJ2-5; D remains ambiguous. The CDR3 contains 14 residues. Trimming pared 5 bases from V and 3 bases from J, leaving 13 bases between. Looked up from germline, CDR1 is SEHNR and CDR2 is FQNEAQ (reference sequence). For the CDR3, the DNA is TGTGCCAGCAGCCCCGACGTGGCCAAAGAGACCCAGTACTTC. It codes for CASSPDVAKETQYF.

V usage is TRBV7-9 and J usage is TRBJ2-7; TRBD1 is a possible D gene (6 bases). V lost 1 base, J lost 12 bases, and 10 bases lay in between. This CDR3 is 11 amino acids long. In germline, CDR1 is SEHNR, CDR2 FQNEAQ (reference sequence). The CDR3 DNA is TGTGCCAGCAGCTTAGTGGGGGCGTGGTACTTC. Amino acid sequence: CASSLVGAWYF.

The CDR3 protein is CASSQDDISGEGETQYF. The DNA of the CDR3 is TGCGCCAGCAGCCAAGATGATATTAGCGGGGAGGGCGAGACCCAGTACTTC. V gene TRBV4-1 combines with J gene TRBJ2-5, with 8 bases identical to TRBD2. Germline CDR1 and CDR2: MGHRA and YSYEKL. Trimming cost V 0 bases and J 5 bases; bases outside gene matches: 11. The CDR3 extends over 17 amino acids.